Below, 11 T cell receptor beta chains from the same sample are listed, as sequenced in a study of T cells after yellow fever vaccination. TCRdb called the 5' RACE reads again in MiXCR, with one record for every CDR3 protein. Of some 220,000 distinct CDR3 sequences listed, more than 3% were seen once; the top ten hold about 3.3%. The sequencing used CD4+ T cells sorted from PBMCs, collected 10 days after the yellow fever booster vaccination. Receptor source: a young man who received the YFV17D yellow fever vaccine.

The J gene is TRBJ2-3, the V gene TRBV12-3 or TRBV12-4; 16 bases fit TRBD2. There are 17 residues in the CDR3. Germline trimming cut 5 bases from V and 6 bases from J; bases unmatched to any gene: 8. CDR3 amino acids: CASSRPGLAGGRDTQYF. CDR3 sequence (DNA): TGTGCCAGCAGTAGGCCGGGACTAGCGGGGGGGCGGGATACGCAGTATTTT.

In nucleotides, the CDR3 is TGCGCCAGCAGCTGGGCGGTTGGATCCAGCACAGATACGCAGTATTTT. This sequence encodes CASSWAVGSSTDTQYF. V is TRBV5-1 and J is TRBJ2-3; D uncertain. CDR1 is SGHRS, CDR2 YFSETQ, per germline. The CDR3 is 16 residues long. With 3 bases removed from V and 0 bases from J, the gap between germline ends came to 14 bases.

This clonotype was recorded at least ten times. The V and J genes are TRBV27 and TRBJ1-2, with D uncertain. Germline CDR1 and CDR2: MNHEY and SMNVEV (reference sequence). Trimming removed 5 bases at V and 5 bases at J, with 6 bases between. The CDR3 consists of 11 residues. Here the CDR3 DNA reads TGTGCCAGCAGTAATCCTTATGGCTACACCTTC. Translating it yields CASSNPYGYTF.

The rearrangement uses TRBV6-2 or TRBV6-3 and TRBJ1-5; D not resolved. This CDR3 is 15 amino acids long. Trimming removed 5 bases at V and 8 bases at J, with 19 bases between. The V gene's germline CDR1 is MNHEY and CDR2 SVGEGT. The CDR3 protein is CASSPRGRLAEPQHF. The CDR3 DNA is TGTGCCAGCAGTCCACGAGGGAGGCTCGCGGAGCCCCAGCATTTT.

This CDR3 is CASSPQRDGSGAFF. The CDR3, as DNA: TGTGCCAGCTCACCTCAACGGGACGGCAGCGGAGCTTTCTTT. The chain employs TRBV18 and TRBJ1-1, with a weak D call TRBD1 (5 bases). Trimming took off 3 bases at V and 10 bases at J, with 18 bases between the two ends. Germline V lookup: CDR1 KGHSH, CDR2 LQKENI. The CDR3 runs 14 residues.

This clonotype has only a few counts. The genes are TRBV7-3 and TRBJ2-1, with D perhaps TRBD2 (5 bases). Germline V gene sequence: CDR1 SGHTA, CDR2 FQGTGA. The CDR3 runs 16 residues. Trimming pared 4 bases from V and 2 bases from J, leaving 15 bases between. DNA for the CDR3: TGTGCCAGCAGCTCCGAACGGTTTAGCGCCTACAATGAGCAGTTCTTC. It encodes CASSSERFSAYNEQFF.

There are many counts of this clonotype. This chain connects TRBV7-3 to TRBJ2-5; D is unresolved. The CDR3 loop spans 15 amino acids. Germline V gene sequence: CDR1 SGHTA, CDR2 FQGTGA. Trimming pared 0 bases from V and 2 bases from J, leaving 10 bases between. CDR3 sequence reads: CASSLTGVKQETQYF. CDR3 sequence (DNA): TGTGCCAGCAGCTTAACAGGCGTCAAACAAGAGACCCAGTACTTC.

This chain connects TRBV5-1 to TRBJ2-5, with D tentatively TRBD1 or TRBD2 (5 bases each). Trimming pared 3 bases from V and 1 base from J, leaving 10 bases between. Germline CDR1 is SGHRS and CDR2 is YFSETQ. The CDR3 runs to 14 residues. The CDR3 bases are TGCGCCAGCAGCTCGGGACGTATCCAAGAGACCCAGTACTTC. The encoded protein is CASSSGRIQETQYF.

This clonotype came up many times. J is TRBJ2-7 and V is TRBV10-2, with D perhaps given as TRBD1 or TRBD2 (5 bases each). Germline V gene data show CDR1 as WSHSY and CDR2 as SAAADI. This CDR3 has 13 amino acids. The germline V and J ends were trimmed by 7 bases and 4 bases, with 14 bases remaining between them. CDR3 in amino acids: CASTGDPGYEQYF. The CDR3 DNA reads TGCGCCAGCACCGGGGACCCCGGGTACGAGCAGTACTTC.

This clonotype was detected ten times or more. This chain connects TRBV7-9 to TRBJ1-5, with TRBD1 matching over 8 bases. V lost 1 base and J lost 3; bases outside the gene matches: 5. CDR1 and CDR2 from the germline V gene are SEHNR and FQNEAQ (reference sequence). CDR3 size: 16 residues. The CDR3 loop reads CASSLGDRSNNQPQHF. As DNA, the CDR3 is TGTGCCAGCAGCTTAGGGGACAGGAGTAACAATCAGCCCCAGCATTTT.

This clonotype was seen ten or more times. V usage is TRBV9 and J usage is TRBJ2-1; 11 nucleotides agree with TRBD2. The CDR3 is made up of 15 amino acids. V shed 4 bases, J shed 4 bases, and the junction held 4 bases outside the gene matches. Per germline, CDR1 SGDLS and CDR2 YYNGEE. The CDR3 DNA reads as TGTGCCAGCAGCCCGACTAGCGGGGAATACAATGAGCAGTTCTTC. Residues: CASSPTSGEYNEQFF.